This entry concerns a single TCR beta chain. This sample stems from a study of blood T cell repertoires in COVID-19. This table comes from immunoSEQ multiplex PCR, and its TCRdb copy is limited to in-frame clones, with some not included. In the table there are a few hundred thousand clones, 88% of which are singletons. Everyone who took part was roughly 18 to 89 years old, and they came from 24 US areas. Participant-reported clinical history was the basis for cohort assignment. The CDR3 is 15 amino acids. Trimming removed 5 bases from V and 1 base from J; junction bases left unmatched: 5. Per germline, CDR1 LNHDA and CDR2 SQIVND (reference sequence).

This receptor was taken from a woman aged 60-70 years in a cohort exposed to, infected with or recovered from COVID-19 (not recorded which). The chain joins TRBV19 to TRBJ2-7; 10 nucleotides align to TRBD1. The sample comprised PBMCs or T cells enriched from blood (not recorded which). The CDR3 bases are TGTGCCAGTAGTTTGACAGGGGGCGGATCCTACGAGCAGTACTTC. Translated, it gives CASSLTGGGSYEQYF.